The TCR beta chain under discussion was sequenced for a study of blood T cell repertoires in COVID-19. V was shortened by 4 bases and J by 1 base, with 7 bases between the two germline ends. The germline V gene has CDR1 MRHNA and CDR2 SNTAGT. The CDR3 has 13 residues. The repertoire was sequenced with immunoSEQ multiplex PCR; TCRdb's copy has only in-frame clones and lacks some. The sample yields 370,000 or so clones, around 84% seen once. The rearrangement links TRBV6-4 to TRBJ1-1; D is undetermined. Sequences were obtained from peripheral blood. This sequence originates from a human donor with acute or convalescent COVID-19. The donor label of this sample is uncertain. CDR3 region: CASSATENTEAFF. For the CDR3, the DNA is TGTGCCAGCAGTGCCACAGAGAACACTGAAGCTTTCTTT.